This TCR beta chain appears in the sequencing data of a study of chemoradiotherapy in HPV16-positive cancers. V gave up 2 bases and J gave up 4 bases, with 12 bases separating them. CDR1 ENHRY and CDR2 SYGVKD come from the germline V gene. This CDR3 contains 15 residues. Sequenced by immunoSEQ multiplex PCR; TCRdb stores in-frame clones only, minus some. The sample lists over 8,000 clones, approximately 90% occurring once. The source of this sequence is a human donor with HPV-associated anogenital cancer. The chain employs TRBV10-3 and TRBJ2-1; possibly TRBD2 for D (5 bases). Sequencing was performed on blood, taken from a patient who underwent chemoradiotherapy. CDR3 DNA sequence: TGTGCCATCAGTGAGGGGGTAACGGGGTACAATGAGCAGTTCTTC. Its protein is CAISEGVTGYNEQFF.